This TCR beta chain comes out of a study of blood T cells in healthy people across ages. The V gene lost 4 bases and the J gene lost 7 bases, with 21 bases spanning the gap. Germline assignment: CDR1 SQVTM and CDR2 ANQGSEA. CDR3 length equals 15 residues. A second PCR of about 6 to 11 cycles used a sample-barcoded 5' primer and a J-beta primer mix. TCRdb re-analysed the 5' RACE reads in MiXCR, keeping a single row per CDR3 protein. The repertoire consists of about 970,000 distinct CDR3 sequences, with about 51% occurring once and the leading ten covering 20% to 25%. This sequence was found in a woman aged 60-75 years in good health. The sample taken for sequencing was blood. The chain employs TRBV29-1 and TRBJ2-3, with D perhaps matching TRBD1 (5 bases). CDR3 sequence (DNA): TGCAGCGTTGCGGATTGGGGCAGTGGTTCAAATACGCAGTATTTT. Residues: CSVADWGSGSNTQYF.